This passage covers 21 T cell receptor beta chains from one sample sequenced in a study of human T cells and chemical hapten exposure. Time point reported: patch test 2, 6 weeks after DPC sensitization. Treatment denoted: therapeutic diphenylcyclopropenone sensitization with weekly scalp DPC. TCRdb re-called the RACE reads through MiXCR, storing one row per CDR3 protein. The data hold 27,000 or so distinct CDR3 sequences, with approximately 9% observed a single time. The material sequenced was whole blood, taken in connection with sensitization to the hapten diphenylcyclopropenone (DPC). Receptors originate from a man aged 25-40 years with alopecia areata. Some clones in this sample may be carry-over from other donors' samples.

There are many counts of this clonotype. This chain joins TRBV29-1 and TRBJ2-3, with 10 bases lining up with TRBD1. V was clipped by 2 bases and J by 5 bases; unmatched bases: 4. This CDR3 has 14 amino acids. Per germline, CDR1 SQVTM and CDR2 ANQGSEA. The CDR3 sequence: CSVEWDRGVDTQYF. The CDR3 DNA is TGCAGCGTTGAATGGGACAGGGGCGTAGATACGCAGTATTTT.

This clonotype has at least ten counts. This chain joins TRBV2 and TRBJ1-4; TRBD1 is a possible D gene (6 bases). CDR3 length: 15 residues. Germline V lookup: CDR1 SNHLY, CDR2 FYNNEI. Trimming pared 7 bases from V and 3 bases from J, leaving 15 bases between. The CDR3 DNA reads TGTGCCAGCACCCTAACAGGGATGGCTAATGAAAAACTGTTTTTT. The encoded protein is CASTLTGMANEKLFF.

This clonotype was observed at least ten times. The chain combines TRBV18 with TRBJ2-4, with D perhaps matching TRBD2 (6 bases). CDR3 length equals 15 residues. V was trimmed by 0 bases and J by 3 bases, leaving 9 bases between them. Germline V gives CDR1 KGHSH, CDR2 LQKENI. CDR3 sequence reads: CASSPPPGDKNIQYF. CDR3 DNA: TGTGCCAGCTCACCACCCCCGGGGGACAAAAACATTCAGTACTTC. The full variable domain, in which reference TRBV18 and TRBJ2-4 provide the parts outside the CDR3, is NAGVMQNPRHLVRRRGQEARLRCSPMKGHSHVYWYRQLPEEGLKFMVYLQKENIIDESGMPKERFSAEFPKEGPSILRIQQVVRGDSAAYFCASSPPPGDKNIQYFGAGTRLSVL.

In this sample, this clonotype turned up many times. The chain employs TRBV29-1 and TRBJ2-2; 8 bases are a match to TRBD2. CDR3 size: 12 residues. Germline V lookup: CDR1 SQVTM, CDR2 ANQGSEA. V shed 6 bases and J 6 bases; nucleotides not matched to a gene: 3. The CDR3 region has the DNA TGCAGCGTGACTAGCGAATCCGGGGAGCTGTTTTTT. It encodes CSVTSESGELFF.

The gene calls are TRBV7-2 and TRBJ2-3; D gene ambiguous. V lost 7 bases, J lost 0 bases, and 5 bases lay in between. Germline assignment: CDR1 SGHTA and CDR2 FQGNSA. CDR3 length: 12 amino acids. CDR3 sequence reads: CASTYSTDTQYF. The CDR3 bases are TGTGCCAGCACCTACAGCACAGATACGCAGTATTTT.

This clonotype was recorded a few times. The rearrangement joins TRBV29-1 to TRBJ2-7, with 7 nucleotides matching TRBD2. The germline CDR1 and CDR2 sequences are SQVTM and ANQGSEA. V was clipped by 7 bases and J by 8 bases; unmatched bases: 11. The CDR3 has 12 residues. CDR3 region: CSAVIAGEKQYF. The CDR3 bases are TGCAGCGCCGTGATCGCGGGAGAAAAGCAGTACTTC.

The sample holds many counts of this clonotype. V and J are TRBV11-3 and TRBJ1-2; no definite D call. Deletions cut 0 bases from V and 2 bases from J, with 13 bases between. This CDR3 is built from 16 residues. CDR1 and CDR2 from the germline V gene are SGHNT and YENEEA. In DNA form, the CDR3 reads TGTGCCAGCAGCTTAGATCGACCGTTAATCAACTATGGCTACACCTTC. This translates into CASSLDRPLINYGYTF.

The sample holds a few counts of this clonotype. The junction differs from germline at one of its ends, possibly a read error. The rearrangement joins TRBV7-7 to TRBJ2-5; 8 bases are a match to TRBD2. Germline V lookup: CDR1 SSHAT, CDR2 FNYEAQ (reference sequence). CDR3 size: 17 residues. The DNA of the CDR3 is TGTGCTAGCAGCTTAGGATTCGGGGGGGTGACCAAAGAGACCCAGTACTTC. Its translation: CASSLGFGGVTKETQYF. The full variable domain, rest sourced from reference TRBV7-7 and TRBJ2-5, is GAGVSQSPRYKVTKRGQDVTLRCDPISSHATLYWYQQALGQGPEFLTYFNYEAQPDKSGLPSDRFSAERPEGSISTLTIQRTEQRDSAMYRCASSLGFGGVTKETQYFGPGTRLLVL.

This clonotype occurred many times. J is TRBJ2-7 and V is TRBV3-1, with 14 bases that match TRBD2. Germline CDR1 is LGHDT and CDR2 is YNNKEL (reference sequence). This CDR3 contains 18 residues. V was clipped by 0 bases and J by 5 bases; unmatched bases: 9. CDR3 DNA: TGTGCCAGCAGCCAAGATCTCGGGGGGACTAGCGGGAGCGACGAGCAGTACTTC. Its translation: CASSQDLGGTSGSDEQYF.

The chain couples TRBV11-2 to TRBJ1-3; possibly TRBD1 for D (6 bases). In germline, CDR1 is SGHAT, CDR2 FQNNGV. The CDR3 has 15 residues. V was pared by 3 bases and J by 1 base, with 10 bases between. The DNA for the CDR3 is TGTGCCAGCAGCTTTCTACAGGGTTCTGGAAACACCATATATTTT. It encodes CASSFLQGSGNTIYF.

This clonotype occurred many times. CDR3 DNA: TGTGCCAGTAGTCCAGACAGGGTTGGGCAGCCCCAGCATTTT. The encoded protein is CASSPDRVGQPQHF. The chain uses TRBV19 and TRBJ1-5; 7 bases agree with TRBD1. The trim removed 5 bases at V and 7 bases at J, leaving 8 bases unmatched. Looked up from germline, CDR1 is LNHDA and CDR2 is SQIVND (reference sequence). The CDR3 extends over 14 amino acids.

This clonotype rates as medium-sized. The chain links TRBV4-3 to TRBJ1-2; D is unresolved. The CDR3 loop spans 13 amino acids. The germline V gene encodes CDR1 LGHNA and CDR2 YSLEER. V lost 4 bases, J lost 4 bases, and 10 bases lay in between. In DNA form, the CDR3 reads TGCGCCAGCAGCCCTGGGTCCTCCTATGGCTACACCTTC. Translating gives CASSPGSSYGYTF.

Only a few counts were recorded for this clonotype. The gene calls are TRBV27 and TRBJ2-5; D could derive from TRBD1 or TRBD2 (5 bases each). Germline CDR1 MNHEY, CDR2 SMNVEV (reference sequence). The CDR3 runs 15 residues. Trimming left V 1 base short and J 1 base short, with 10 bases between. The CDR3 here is CASSLWGRSQETQYF. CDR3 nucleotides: TGTGCCAGCAGTTTATGGGGACGCAGCCAAGAGACCCAGTACTTC.

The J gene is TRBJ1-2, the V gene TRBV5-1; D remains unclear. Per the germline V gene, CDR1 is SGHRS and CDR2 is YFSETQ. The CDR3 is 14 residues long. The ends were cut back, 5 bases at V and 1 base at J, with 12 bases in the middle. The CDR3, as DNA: TGCGCCAGCAGTTACGAGGAGAATAACTATGGCTACACCTTC. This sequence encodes CASSYEENNYGYTF.

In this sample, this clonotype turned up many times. The DNA for the CDR3 is TGTGCCAGTAGAAACCCCGGGACAGGGTGGTTACATTTT. This sequence encodes CASRNPGTGWLHF. V usage is TRBV19 and J usage is TRBJ1-5; the match to TRBD1 covers 9 bases. Germline assignment: CDR1 LNHDA and CDR2 SQIVND (reference sequence). The trim removed 6 bases at V and 16 bases at J, leaving 13 bases unmatched. The CDR3 has 13 amino acids.

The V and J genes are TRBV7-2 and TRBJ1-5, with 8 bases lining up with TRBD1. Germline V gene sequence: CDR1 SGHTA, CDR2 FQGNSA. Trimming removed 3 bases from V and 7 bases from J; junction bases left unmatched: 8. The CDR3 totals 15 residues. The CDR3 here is CASSLTGEVGQPQHF. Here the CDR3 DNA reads TGTGCCAGCAGCTTGACAGGGGAAGTCGGGCAGCCCCAGCATTTT. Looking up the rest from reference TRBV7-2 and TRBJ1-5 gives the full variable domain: GAGVSQSPSNKVTEKGKDVELRCDPISGHTALYWYRQSLGQGLEFLIYFQGNSAPDKSGLPSDRFSAERTGGSVSTLTIQRTQQEDSAVYLCASSLTGEVGQPQHFGDGTRLSIL.

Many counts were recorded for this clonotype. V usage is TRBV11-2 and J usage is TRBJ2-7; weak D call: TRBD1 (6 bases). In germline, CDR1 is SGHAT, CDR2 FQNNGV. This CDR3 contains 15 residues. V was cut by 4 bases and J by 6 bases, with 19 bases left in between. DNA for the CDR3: TGTGCCAGCAGCTCGCTGCCCACAACAGGGATCGAGCAGTACTTC. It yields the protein CASSSLPTTGIEQYF.

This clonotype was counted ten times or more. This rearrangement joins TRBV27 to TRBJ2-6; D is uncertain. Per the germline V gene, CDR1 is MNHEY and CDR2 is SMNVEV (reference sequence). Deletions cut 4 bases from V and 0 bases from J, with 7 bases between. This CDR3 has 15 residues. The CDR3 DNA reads TGTGCCAGCAGTTCACGACTCTCTGGGGCCAACGTCCTGACTTTC. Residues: CASSSRLSGANVLTF.

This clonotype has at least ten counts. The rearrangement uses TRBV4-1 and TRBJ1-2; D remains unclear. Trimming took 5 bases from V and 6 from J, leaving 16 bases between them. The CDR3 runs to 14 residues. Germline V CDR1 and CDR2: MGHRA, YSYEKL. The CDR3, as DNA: TGCGCCAGCAGCTTCTTGGTGCAGGATGATGGCTACACCTTC. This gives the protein CASSFLVQDDGYTF.

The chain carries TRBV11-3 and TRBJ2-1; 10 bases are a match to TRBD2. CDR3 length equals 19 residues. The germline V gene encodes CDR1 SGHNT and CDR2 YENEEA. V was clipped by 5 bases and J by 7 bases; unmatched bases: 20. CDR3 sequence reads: CASSSPTTSGITGINEQFF. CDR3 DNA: TGTGCCAGCAGCAGCCCAACTACTAGCGGGATCACTGGAATTAATGAGCAGTTCTTC.

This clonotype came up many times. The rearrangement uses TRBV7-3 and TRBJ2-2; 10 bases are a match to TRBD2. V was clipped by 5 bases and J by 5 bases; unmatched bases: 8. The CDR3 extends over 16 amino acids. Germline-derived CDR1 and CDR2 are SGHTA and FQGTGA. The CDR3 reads CASSRPSGGGTGELFF. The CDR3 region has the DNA TGTGCCAGCAGCCGTCCTAGCGGGGGAGGTACCGGGGAGCTGTTTTTT.